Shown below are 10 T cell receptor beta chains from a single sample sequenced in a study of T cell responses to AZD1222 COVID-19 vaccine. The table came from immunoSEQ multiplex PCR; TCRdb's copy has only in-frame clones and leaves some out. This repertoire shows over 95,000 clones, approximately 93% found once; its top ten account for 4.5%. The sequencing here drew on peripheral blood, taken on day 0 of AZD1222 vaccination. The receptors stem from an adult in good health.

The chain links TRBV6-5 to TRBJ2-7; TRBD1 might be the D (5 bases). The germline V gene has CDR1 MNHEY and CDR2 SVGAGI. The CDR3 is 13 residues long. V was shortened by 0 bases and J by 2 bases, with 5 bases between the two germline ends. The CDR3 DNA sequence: TGTGCCAGCAGTTACTCGACAGCCTACGAGCAGTACTTC. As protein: CASSYSTAYEQYF.

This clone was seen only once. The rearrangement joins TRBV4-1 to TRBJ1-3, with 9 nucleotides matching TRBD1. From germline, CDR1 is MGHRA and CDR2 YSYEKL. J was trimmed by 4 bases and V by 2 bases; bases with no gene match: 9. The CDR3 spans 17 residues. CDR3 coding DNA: TGCGCCAGCAGCCAACTTCGTACGGGGACAGGGGGAAACACCATATATTTT. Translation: CASSQLRTGTGGNTIYF.

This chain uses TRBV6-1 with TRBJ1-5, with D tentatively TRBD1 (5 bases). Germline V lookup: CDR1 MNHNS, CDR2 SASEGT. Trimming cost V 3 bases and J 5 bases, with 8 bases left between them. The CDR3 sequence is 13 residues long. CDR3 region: CASSDRVYQPQHF. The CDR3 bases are TGTGCCAGCAGTGACAGGGTATATCAGCCCCAGCATTTT.

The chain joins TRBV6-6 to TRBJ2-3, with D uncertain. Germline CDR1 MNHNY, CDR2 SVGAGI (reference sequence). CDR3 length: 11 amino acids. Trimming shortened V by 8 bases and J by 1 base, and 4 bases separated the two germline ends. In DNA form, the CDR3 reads TGTGCCAGCCTCCGCACAGATACGCAGTATTTT. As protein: CASLRTDTQYF.

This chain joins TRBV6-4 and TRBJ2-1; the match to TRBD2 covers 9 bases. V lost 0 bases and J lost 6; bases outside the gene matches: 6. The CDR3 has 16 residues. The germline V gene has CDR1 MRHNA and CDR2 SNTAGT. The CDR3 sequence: CASSDSGGGALNEQFF. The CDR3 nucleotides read TGTGCCAGCAGTGACTCAGGCGGGGGGGCCCTCAATGAGCAGTTCTTC.

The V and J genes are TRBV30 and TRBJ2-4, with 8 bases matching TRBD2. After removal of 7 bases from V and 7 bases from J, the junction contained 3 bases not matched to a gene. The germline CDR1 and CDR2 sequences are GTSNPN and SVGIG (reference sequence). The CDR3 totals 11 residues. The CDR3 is CASGGINIQYF. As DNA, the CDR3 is TGTGCCTCGGGGGGGATCAACATTCAGTACTTC.

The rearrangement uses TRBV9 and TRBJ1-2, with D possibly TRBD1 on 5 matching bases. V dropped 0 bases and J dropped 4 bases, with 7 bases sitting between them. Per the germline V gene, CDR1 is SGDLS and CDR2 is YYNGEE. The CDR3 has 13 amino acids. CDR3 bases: TGTGCCAGCAGCGTAGGGACAAGCTATGGCTACACCTTC. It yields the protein CASSVGTSYGYTF.

CDR3 DNA sequence: TGTGCCAGTAGTATCCCAAGACAGGGGACCTATGGCTACACCTTC. The encoded protein is CASSIPRQGTYGYTF. The gene calls are TRBV19 and TRBJ1-2, with TRBD1 matching over 8 bases. Per germline, CDR1 LNHDA and CDR2 SQIVND (reference sequence). V trimming: 3 bases; J trimming: 4 bases; junction bases outside the gene matches: 7. CDR3 length equals 15 residues.

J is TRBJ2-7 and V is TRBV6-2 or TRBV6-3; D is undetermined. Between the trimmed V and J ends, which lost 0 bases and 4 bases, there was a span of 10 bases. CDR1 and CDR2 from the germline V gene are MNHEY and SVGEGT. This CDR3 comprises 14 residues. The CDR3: CASSYSLGPYEQYF. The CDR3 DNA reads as TGTGCCAGCAGTTACTCGCTCGGCCCTTACGAGCAGTACTTC.

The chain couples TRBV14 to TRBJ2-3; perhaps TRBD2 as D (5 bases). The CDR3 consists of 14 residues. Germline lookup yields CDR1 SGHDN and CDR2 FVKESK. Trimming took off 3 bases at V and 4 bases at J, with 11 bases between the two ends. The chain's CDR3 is CASSQSPGADTQYF. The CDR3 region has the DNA TGTGCCAGCAGCCAGTCCCCCGGGGCAGATACGCAGTATTTT.